This paragraph reports one TCR beta chain. The PCR employed 60 Vbeta primers together with 13 Jbeta primers. The method was immunoSEQ multiplex PCR; TCRdb's version includes in-frame clones alone and lacks a portion of them. The table has more than 95,000 clones, about three quarters seen once. This specimen comes from a study of cytomegalovirus exposure and HLA in healthy donors. This CDR3 contains 12 residues. V was shortened by 4 bases and J by 7 bases, with 8 bases between the two germline ends. Germline-derived CDR1 and CDR2 are MNHEY and SMNVEV (reference sequence). This TCR was recovered from a male donor in good health and CMV-seronegative. The J gene is TRBJ2-1, the V gene TRBV27; the D gene is possibly TRBD2 (5 bases). Source material: PBMCs. The CDR3 DNA follows: TGTGCCAGCAGTTATCCGGGGAATGAGCAGTTCTTC. Encoded protein: CASSYPGNEQFF.